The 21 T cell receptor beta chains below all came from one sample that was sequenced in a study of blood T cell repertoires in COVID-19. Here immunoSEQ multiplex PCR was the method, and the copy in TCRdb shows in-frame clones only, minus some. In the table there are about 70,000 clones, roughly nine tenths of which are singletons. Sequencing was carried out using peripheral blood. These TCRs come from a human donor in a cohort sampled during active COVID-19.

The CDR3 DNA sequence: TGTGCCAGCAGCTTACAGGGAACCGGGGAGCTGTTTTTT. It codes for CASSLQGTGELFF. The V and J genes are TRBV9 and TRBJ2-2; D may be TRBD1 (6 bases). This CDR3 has 13 residues. The germline V gene encodes CDR1 SGDLS and CDR2 YYNGEE. Trimming removed 4 bases at V and 5 bases at J, with 9 bases between.

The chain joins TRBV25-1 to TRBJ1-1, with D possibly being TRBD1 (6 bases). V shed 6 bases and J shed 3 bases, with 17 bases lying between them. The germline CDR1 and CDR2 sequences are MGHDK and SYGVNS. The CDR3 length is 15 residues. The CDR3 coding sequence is TGTGCCAGCAGCCCAGGGGCTTTCATCTACACTGAAGCTTTCTTT. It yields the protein CASSPGAFIYTEAFF.

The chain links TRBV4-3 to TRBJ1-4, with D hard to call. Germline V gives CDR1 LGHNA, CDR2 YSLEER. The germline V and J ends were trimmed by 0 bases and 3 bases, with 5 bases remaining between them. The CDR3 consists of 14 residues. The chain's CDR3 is CASSQDLANEKLFF. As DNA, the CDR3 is TGCGCCAGCAGCCAAGATCTAGCTAATGAAAAACTGTTTTTT.

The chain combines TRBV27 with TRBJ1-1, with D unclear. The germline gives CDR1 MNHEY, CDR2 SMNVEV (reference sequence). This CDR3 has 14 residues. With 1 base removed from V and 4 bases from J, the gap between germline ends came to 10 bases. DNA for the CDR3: TGTGCCAGCAGTTTATATCTGGGGAGCACTGAAGCTTTCTTT. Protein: CASSLYLGSTEAFF.

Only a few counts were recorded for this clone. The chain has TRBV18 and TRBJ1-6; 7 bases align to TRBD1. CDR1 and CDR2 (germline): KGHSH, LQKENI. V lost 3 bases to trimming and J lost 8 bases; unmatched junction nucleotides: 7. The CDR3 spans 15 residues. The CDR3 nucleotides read TGTGCCAGCTCACCCTCGACAGGGACGGATTCACCCCTCCACTTT. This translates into CASSPSTGTDSPLHF.

Here the CDR3 reads CASSSRTSEEQYF. Here the CDR3 DNA reads TGCGCCAGCAGCTCCAGGACTAGCGAAGAGCAGTACTTC. This sequence joins TRBV5-1 and TRBJ2-7; 9 bases fit TRBD2. Trimming removed 3 bases from V and 7 bases from J; junction bases left unmatched: 5. The CDR3 spans 13 residues. Looked up from germline, CDR1 is SGHRS and CDR2 is YFSETQ.

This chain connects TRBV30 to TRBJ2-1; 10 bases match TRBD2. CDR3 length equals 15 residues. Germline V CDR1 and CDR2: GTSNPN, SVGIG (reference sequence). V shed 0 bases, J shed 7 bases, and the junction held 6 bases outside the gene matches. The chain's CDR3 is CAWSVGSSGRNEQFF. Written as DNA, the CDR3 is TGTGCCTGGAGTGTAGGTTCTAGCGGGAGAAATGAGCAGTTCTTC.

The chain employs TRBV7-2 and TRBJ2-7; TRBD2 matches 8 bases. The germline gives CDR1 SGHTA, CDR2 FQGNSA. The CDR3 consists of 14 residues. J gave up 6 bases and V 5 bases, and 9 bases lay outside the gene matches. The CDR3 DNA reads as TGTGCCAGCAGCCCAACACCGGGACTAGGCGAGCAGTACTTC. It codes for CASSPTPGLGEQYF. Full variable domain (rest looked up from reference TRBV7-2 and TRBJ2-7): GAGVSQSPSNKVTEKGKDVELRCDPISGHTALYWYRQSLGQGLEFLIYFQGNSAPDKSGLPSDRFSAERTGGSVSTLTIQRTQQEDSAVYLCASSPTPGLGEQYFGPGTRLTVT.

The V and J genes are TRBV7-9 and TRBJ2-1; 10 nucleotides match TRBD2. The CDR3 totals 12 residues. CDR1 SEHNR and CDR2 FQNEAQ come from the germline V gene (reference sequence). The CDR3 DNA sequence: TGTGCTTCTCTAGCGGGAGCCTCTGAGCAGTTCTTC. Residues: CASLAGASEQFF.

The CDR3: CASSHGLAGRYF. The CDR3 DNA sequence: TGTGCCAGTAGTCACGGACTAGCAGGGAGGTATTTT. The gene calls are TRBV19 and TRBJ2-3, with TRBD2 identical over 8 bases. Trimming cost V 5 bases and J 14 bases; bases outside gene matches: 9. Germline V gives CDR1 LNHDA, CDR2 SQIVND (reference sequence). There are 12 residues in the CDR3.

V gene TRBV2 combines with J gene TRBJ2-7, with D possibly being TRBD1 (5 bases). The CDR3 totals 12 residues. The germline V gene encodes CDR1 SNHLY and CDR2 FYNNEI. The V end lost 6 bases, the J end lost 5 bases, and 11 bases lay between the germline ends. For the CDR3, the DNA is TGTGCCAGCAGGAAGGAACAGGACGAGCAGTACTTC. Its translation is CASRKEQDEQYF.

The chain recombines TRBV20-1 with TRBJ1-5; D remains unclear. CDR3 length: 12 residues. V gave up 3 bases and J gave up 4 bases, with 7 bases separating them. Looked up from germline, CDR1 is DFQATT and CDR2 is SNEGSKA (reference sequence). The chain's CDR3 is CSASKENQPQHF. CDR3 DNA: TGCAGTGCTAGTAAAGAGAATCAGCCCCAGCATTTT.

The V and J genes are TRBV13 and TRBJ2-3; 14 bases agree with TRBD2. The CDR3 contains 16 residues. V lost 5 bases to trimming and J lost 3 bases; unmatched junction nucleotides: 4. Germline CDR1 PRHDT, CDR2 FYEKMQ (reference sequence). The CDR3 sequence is CASSVRLAGGTDTQYF. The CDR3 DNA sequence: TGTGCCAGCAGCGTGAGACTAGCGGGAGGGACAGATACGCAGTATTTT.

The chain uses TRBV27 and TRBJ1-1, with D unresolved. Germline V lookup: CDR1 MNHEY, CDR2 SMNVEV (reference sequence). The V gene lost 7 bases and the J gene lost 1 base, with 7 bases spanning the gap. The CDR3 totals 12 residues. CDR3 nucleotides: TGTGCCAGCACCCCAGAGAACACTGAAGCTTTCTTT. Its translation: CASTPENTEAFF.

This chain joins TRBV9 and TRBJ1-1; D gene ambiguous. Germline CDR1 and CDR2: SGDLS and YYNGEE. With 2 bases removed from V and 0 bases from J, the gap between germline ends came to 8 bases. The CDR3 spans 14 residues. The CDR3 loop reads CASSVGTLNTEAFF. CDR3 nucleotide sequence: TGTGCCAGCAGCGTGGGCACACTGAACACTGAAGCTTTCTTT.

The CDR3 DNA reads as TGTGCCAGCAGTGGACAGCCGAATGAAAAACTGTTTTTT. Translated: CASSGQPNEKLFF. This chain links TRBV2 with TRBJ1-4, with D possibly matching TRBD1 (5 bases). CDR1 is SNHLY, CDR2 FYNNEI, per germline. V lost 4 bases to trimming and J lost 5 bases, with 8 bases between them. This CDR3 is 13 amino acids long.

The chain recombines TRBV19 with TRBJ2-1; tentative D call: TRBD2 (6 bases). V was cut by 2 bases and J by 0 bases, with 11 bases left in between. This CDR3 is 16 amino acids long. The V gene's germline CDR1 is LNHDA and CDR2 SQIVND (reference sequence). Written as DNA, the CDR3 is TGTGCCAGTAGTATAATGGGGACTCTCTCCTACAATGAGCAGTTCTTC. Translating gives CASSIMGTLSYNEQFF.

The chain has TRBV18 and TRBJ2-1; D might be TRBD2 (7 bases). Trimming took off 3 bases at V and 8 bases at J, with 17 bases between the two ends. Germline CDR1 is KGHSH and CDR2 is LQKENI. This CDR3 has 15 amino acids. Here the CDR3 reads CASSPGLGGWDEQFF. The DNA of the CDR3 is TGTGCCAGCTCACCTGGACTAGGGGGATGGGATGAGCAGTTCTTC.

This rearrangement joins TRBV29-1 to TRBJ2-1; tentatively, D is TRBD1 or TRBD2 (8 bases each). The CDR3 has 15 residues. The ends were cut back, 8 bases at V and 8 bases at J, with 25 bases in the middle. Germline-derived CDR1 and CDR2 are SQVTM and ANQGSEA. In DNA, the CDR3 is TGCAGCTCGGACAGGGAGTACGGGAGGGCCGATGAGCAGTTCTTC. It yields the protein CSSDREYGRADEQFF.

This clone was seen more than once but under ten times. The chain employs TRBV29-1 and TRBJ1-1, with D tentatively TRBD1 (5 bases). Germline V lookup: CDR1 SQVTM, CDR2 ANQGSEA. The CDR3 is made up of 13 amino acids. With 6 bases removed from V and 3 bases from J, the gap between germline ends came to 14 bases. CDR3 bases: TGCAGCGTGGGCGTCCAAGGGGACACTGAAGCTTTCTTT. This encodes CSVGVQGDTEAFF.

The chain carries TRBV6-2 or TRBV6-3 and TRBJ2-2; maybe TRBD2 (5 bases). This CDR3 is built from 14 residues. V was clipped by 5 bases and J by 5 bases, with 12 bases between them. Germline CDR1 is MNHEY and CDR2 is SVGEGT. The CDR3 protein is CASSVVRTTGELFF. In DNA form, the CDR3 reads TGTGCCAGCAGTGTGGTCCGGACTACCGGGGAGCTGTTTTTT.